Detailed here is one T cell receptor (beta chain). The data were obtained in a study of blood T cell repertoires in COVID-19. Across the whole study: Sites across the United States, Italy and Spain contributed samples from acute and convalescent COVID-19.

The authors' processing: Cell counts per sample came from amplifying reference gene primers. Data came from immunoSEQ multiplex PCR; TCRdb stores just in-frame clones and leaves some out. Clonal size and the V and J genes are those of that table, whereas D and trimming came from the DNA. The table has approximately 90,000 clones, approximately 83% seen once. J was trimmed by 5 bases and V by 2 bases; bases with no gene match: 3. Germline V gene data show CDR1 as MNHEY and CDR2 as SVGEGT. The CDR3 length is 15 residues. The chain employs TRBV6-2 or TRBV6-3 and TRBJ1-5; 10 nucleotides line up with TRBD1. Specimen: peripheral blood. The origin of this receptor is an elderly woman with active or convalescent COVID-19. Here the CDR3 reads CASSYAGTGDQPQHF. Written as DNA, the CDR3 is TGTGCCAGCAGTTACGCCGGGACAGGGGATCAGCCCCAGCATTTT.